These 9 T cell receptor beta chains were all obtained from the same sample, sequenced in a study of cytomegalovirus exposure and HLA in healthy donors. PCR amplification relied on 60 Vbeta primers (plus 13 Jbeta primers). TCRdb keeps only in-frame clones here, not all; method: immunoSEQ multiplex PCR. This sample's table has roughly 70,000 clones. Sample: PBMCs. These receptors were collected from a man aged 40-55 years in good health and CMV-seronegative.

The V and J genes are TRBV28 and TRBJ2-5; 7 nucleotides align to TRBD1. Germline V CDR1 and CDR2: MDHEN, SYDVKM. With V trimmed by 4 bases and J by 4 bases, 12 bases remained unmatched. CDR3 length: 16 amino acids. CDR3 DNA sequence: TGTGCCAGCAGTTCCCCCGGGGACAGCCAAAGAGAGACCCAGTACTTC. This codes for CASSSPGDSQRETQYF. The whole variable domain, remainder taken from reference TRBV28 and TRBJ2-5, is DVKVTQSSRYLVKRTGEKVFLECVQDMDHENMFWYRQDPGLGLRLIYFSYDVKMKEKGDIPEGYSVSREKKERFSLILESASTNQTSMYLCASSSPGDSQRETQYFGPGTRLLVL.

The CDR3 spells CASSLSGQGNYGYTF. The CDR3 region has the DNA TGTGCCAGCAGCTTGTCGGGACAGGGGAACTATGGCTACACCTTC. The V call is TRBV5-4, the J call TRBJ1-2; 10 bases map to TRBD1. The trim removed 1 base at V and 2 bases at J, leaving 2 bases unmatched. Germline V gives CDR1 SGHNT, CDR2 YYREEE (reference sequence). The CDR3 length is 15 residues.

CDR3 sequence: CASSDGQGSQPQHF. DNA for the CDR3: TGTGCCAGCAGCGACGGACAGGGAAGCCAGCCCCAGCATTTT. This chain joins TRBV9 and TRBJ1-5; 8 bases map to TRBD1. Germline V gives CDR1 SGDLS, CDR2 YYNGEE. V trimming: 3 bases; J trimming: 7 bases; junction bases outside the gene matches: 6. The length of the CDR3 is 14 residues.

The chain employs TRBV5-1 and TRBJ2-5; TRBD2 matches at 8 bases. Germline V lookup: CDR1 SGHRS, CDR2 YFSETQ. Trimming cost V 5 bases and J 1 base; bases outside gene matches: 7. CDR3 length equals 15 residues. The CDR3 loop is CASSWGAGVQETQYF. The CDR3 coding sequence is TGCGCCAGCAGTTGGGGAGCGGGGGTCCAAGAGACCCAGTACTTC.

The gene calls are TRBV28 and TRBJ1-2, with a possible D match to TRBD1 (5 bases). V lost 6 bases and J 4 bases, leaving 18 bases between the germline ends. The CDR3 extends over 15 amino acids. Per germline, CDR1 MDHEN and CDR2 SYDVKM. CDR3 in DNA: TGTGCCAGCAGCACGGGGGGACGTCCACCCTATGGCTACACCTTC. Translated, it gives CASSTGGRPPYGYTF.

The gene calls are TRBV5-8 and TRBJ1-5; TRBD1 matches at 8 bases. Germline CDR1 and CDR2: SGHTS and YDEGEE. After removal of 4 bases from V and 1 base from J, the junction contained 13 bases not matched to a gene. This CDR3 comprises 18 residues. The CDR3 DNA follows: TGTGCCAGCAGCGCGGACAGGGACGAGCTGGTAAGCAATCAGCCCCAGCATTTT. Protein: CASSADRDELVSNQPQHF. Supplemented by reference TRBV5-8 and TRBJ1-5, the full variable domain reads EAGVTQSPTHLIKTRGQQATLRCSPISGHTSVYWYQQALGLGLQFLLWYDEGEERNRGNFPPRFSGRQFPNYSSELNVNALELEDSALYLCASSADRDELVSNQPQHFGDGTRLSIL.

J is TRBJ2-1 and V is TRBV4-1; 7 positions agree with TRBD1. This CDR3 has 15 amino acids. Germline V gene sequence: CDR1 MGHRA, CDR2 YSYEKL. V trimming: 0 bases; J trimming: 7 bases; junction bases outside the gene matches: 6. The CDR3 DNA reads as TGCGCCAGCAGCCAAGAGAGGACAGGTTGGAATGAGCAGTTCTTC. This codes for CASSQERTGWNEQFF.

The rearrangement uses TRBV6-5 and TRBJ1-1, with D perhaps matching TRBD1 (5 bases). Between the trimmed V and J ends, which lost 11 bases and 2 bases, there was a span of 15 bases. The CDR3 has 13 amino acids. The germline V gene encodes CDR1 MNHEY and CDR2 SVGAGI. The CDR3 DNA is TGTGCCTGCACTCGAGACAGAAACACTGAAGCTTTCTTT. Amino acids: CACTRDRNTEAFF.

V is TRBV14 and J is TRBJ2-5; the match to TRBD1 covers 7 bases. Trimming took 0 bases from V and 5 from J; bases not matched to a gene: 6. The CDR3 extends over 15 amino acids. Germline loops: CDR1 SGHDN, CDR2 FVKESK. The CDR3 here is CASSQDRGGGETQYF. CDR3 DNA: TGTGCCAGCAGCCAAGATCGAGGGGGCGGGGAGACCCAGTACTTC.